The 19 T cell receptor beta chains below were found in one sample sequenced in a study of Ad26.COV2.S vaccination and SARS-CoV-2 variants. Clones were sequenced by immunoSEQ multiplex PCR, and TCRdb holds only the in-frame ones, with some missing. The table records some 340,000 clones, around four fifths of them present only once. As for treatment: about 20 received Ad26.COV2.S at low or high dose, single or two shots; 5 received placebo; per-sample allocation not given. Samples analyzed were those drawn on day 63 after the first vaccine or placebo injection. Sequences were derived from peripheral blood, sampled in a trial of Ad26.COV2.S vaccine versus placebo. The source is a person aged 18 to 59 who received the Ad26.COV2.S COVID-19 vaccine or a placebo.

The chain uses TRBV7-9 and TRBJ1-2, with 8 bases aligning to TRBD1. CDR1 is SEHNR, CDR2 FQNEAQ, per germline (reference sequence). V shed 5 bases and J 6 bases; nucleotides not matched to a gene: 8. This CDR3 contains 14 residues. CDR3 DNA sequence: TGTGCCAGCAGCCCATTGCAGGGGGCAGATGGCTACACCTTC. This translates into CASSPLQGADGYTF.

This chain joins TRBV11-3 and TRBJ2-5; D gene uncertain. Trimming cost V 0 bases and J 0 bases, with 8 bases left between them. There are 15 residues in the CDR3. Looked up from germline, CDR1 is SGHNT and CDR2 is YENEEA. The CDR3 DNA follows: TGTGCCAGCAGCTTAGACTACTTGGACCAAGAGACCCAGTACTTC. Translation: CASSLDYLDQETQYF.

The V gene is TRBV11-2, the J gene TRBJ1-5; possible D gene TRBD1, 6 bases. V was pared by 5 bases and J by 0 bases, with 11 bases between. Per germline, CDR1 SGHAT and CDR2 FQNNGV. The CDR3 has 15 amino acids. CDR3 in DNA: TGTGCCAGCAGCCGGGACACCTATAGCAATCAGCCCCAGCATTTT. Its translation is CASSRDTYSNQPQHF. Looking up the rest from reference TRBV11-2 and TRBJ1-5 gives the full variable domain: EAGVAQSPRYKIIEKRQSVAFWCNPISGHATLYWYQQILGQGPKLLIQFQNNGVVDDSQLPKDRFSAERLKGVDSTLKIQPAKLEDSAVYLCASSRDTYSNQPQHFGDGTRLSIL.

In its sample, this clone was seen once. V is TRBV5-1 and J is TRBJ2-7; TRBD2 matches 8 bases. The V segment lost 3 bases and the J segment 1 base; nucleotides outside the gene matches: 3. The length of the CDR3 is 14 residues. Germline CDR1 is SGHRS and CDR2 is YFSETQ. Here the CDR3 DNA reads TGCGCCAGCAGCTCGGGACTAGGGTCCTACGAGCAGTACTTC. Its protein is CASSSGLGSYEQYF. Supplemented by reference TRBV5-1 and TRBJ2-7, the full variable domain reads KAGVTQTPRYLIKTRGQQVTLSCSPISGHRSVSWYQQTPGQGLQFLFEYFSETQRNKGNFPGRFSGRQFSNSRSEMNVSTLELGDSALYLCASSSGLGSYEQYFGPGTRLTVT.

The CDR3 DNA is TGCGCCAGCAGCGCGGGAGCTAGCGGGGGAACAGATACGCAGTATTTT. It codes for CASSAGASGGTDTQYF. This chain links TRBV5-1 with TRBJ2-3; 10 bases are shared with TRBD2. The germline V gene has CDR1 SGHRS and CDR2 YFSETQ. The CDR3 contains 16 residues. The trim removed 4 bases at V and 3 bases at J, leaving 8 bases unmatched.

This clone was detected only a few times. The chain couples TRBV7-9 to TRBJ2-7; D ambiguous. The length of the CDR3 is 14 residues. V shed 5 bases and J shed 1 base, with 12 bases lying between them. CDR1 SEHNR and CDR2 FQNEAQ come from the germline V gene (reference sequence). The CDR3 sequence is CASSPRARSYEQYF. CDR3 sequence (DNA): TGTGCCAGCAGCCCCCGGGCCAGATCCTACGAGCAGTACTTC.

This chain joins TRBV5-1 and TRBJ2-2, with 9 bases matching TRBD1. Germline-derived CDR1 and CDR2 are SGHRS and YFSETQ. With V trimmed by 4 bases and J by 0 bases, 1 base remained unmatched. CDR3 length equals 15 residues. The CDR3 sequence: CASSRQGANTGELFF. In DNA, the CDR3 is TGCGCCAGCAGCCGACAGGGGGCGAACACCGGGGAGCTGTTTTTT.

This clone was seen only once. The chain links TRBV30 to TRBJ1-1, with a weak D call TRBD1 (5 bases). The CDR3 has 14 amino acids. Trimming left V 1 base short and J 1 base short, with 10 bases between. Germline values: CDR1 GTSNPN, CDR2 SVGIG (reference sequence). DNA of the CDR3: TGTGCCTGGAGTGCAGGGCTACAGAACACTGAAGCTTTCTTT. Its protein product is CAWSAGLQNTEAFF.

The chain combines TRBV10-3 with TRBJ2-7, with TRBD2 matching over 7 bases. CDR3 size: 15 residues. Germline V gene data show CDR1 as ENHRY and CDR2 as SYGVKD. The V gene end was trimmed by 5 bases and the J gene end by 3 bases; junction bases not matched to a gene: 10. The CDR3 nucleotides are TGTGCCATCAGTTATATTGGACTAGTAAACTACGAGCAGTACTTC. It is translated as CAISYIGLVNYEQYF.

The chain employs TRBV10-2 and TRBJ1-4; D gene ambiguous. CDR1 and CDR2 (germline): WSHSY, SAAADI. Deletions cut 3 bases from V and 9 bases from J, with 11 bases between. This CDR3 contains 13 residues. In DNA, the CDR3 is TGCGCCAGCAGTGAACGACACTTTAAAAAACTGTTTTTT. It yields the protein CASSERHFKKLFF.

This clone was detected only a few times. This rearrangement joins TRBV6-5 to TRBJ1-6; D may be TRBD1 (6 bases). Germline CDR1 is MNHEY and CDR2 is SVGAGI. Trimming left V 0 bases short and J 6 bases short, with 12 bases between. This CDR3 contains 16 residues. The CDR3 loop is CASSYSGTLVNSPLHF. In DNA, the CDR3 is TGTGCCAGCAGTTACTCAGGGACACTAGTTAATTCACCCCTCCACTTT.

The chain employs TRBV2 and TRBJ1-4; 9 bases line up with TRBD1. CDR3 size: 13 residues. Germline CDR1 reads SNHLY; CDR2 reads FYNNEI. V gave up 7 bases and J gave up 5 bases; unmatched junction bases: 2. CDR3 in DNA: TGTGCCAGCAAAGGACAGGGGAATGAAAAACTGTTTTTT. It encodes CASKGQGNEKLFF.

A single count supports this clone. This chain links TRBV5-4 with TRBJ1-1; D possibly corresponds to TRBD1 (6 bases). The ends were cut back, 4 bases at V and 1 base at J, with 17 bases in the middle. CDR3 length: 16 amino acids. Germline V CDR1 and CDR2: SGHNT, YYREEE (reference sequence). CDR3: CASSLASRGRNTEAFF. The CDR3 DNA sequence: TGTGCCAGCAGCCTCGCCTCCCGGGGGCGGAACACTGAAGCTTTCTTT.

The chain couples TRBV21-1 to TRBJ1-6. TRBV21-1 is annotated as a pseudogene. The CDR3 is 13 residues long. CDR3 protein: CASSKGSNSPLHF. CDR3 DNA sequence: TGTGCCAGCAGCAAAGGGAGTAATTCACCCCTCCACTTT.

The CDR3 region has the DNA TGTGCCAGCAGTTTAGGGCCGGAAGGGGAGACCCAGTACTTC. Amino acid sequence: CASSLGPEGETQYF. The V call is TRBV27, the J call TRBJ2-5; D not resolved. The germline V gene has CDR1 MNHEY and CDR2 SMNVEV (reference sequence). The ends were cut back, 2 bases at V and 5 bases at J, with 12 bases in the middle. This CDR3 region has 14 residues.

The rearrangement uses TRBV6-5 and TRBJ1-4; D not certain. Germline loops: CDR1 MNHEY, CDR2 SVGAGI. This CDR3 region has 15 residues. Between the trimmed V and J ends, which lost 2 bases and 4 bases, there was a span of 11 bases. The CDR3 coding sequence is TGTGCCAGCAGTTACCCCGGAATGGGTAATGAAAAACTGTTTTTT. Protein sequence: CASSYPGMGNEKLFF.

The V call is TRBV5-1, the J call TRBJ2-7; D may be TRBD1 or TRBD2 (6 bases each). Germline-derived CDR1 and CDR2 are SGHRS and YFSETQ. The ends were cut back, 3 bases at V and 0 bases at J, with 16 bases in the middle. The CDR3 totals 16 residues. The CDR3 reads CASSSEGGLVSYEQYF. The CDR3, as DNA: TGCGCCAGCAGCTCTGAGGGGGGACTCGTCTCCTACGAGCAGTACTTC.

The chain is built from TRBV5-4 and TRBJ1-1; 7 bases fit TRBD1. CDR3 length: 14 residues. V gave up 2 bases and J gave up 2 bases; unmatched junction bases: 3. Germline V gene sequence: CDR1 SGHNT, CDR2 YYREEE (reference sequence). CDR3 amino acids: CASSFGTANTEAFF. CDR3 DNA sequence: TGTGCCAGCAGCTTTGGGACAGCTAACACTGAAGCTTTCTTT.

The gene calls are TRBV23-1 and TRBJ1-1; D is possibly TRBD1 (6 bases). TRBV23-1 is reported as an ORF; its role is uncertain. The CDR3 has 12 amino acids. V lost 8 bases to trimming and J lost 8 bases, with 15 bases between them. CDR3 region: CASQSGATEAFF. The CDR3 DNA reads TGCGCCAGCCAGTCGGGGGCTACCGAAGCTTTCTTT.